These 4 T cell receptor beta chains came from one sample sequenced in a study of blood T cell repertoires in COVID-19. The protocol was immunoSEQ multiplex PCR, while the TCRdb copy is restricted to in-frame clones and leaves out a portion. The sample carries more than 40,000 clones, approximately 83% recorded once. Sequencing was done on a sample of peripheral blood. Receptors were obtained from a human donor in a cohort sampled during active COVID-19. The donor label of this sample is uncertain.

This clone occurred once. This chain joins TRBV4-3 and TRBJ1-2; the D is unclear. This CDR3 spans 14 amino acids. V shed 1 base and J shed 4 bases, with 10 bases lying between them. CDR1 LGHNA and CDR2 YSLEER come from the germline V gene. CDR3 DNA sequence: TGCGCCAGCAGCCAAGCTCAGGCCAGCTATGGCTACACCTTC. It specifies CASSQAQASYGYTF.

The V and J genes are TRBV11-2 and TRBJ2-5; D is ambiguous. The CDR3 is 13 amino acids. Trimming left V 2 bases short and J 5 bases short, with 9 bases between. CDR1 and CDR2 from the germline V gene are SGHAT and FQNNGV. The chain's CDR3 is CASSLLAWETQYF. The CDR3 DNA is TGTGCCAGCAGCTTATTAGCTTGGGAGACCCAGTACTTC. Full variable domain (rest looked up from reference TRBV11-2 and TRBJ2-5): EAGVAQSPRYKIIEKRQSVAFWCNPISGHATLYWYQQILGQGPKLLIQFQNNGVVDDSQLPKDRFSAERLKGVDSTLKIQPAKLEDSAVYLCASSLLAWETQYFGPGTRLLVL.

The CDR3 DNA reads TGTGCCAGCAGAGCTGCATATAGCAATCAGCCCCAGCATTTT. It specifies CASRAAYSNQPQHF. The gene calls are TRBV27 and TRBJ1-5; D is undetermined. This CDR3 comprises 14 residues. With 6 bases removed from V and 0 bases from J, the gap between germline ends came to 9 bases. CDR1 is MNHEY, CDR2 SMNVEV, per germline (reference sequence).

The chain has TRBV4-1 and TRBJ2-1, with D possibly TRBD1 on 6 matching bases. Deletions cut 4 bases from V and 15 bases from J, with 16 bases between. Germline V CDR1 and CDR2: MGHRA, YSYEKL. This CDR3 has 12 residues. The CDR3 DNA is TGCGCCAGCAGCCGTAACAGGGAACCACCGTTCTTC. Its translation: CASSRNREPPFF.